The clone carrying this TCR beta chain turned up a few times. The sample has other DNA sequences that encode this CDR3 too. It was with 60 Vbeta and 13 Jbeta primers that the PCR ran. Sequencing used immunoSEQ multiplex PCR; TCRdb keeps in-frame clones, though not all of them. The table has some 200,000 clones, about two thirds seen once. This specimen belongs to a study of cytomegalovirus exposure and HLA in healthy donors. V shed 2 bases and J shed 8 bases, with 9 bases lying between them. The CDR3 is 12 residues long. Looked up from germline, CDR1 is SGHAT and CDR2 is FQNNGV. The specimen sequenced was PBMCs. The chain links TRBV11-2 to TRBJ1-2; D possibly corresponds to TRBD1 (6 bases). This receptor was obtained from a man aged 40-50 years in good health and CMV-seropositive. The CDR3 here is CASSLSGGGYTF. DNA for the CDR3: TGTGCCAGCAGCTTAAGCGGGGGCGGCTACACCTTC.